Here is one T cell receptor (beta chain) with its context. This sample stems from a study of blood T cell repertoires in COVID-19. The CDR3 spans 13 residues. V lost 0 bases to trimming and J lost 6 bases, with 8 bases between them. The germline V gene has CDR1 MNHEY and CDR2 SVGEGT. Produced via immunoSEQ multiplex PCR; TCRdb's table is partial and in-frame only. The repertoire holds approximately 62,000 clones, with roughly 80% as singletons. The clonotype originates from a woman in her forties or fifties with active or convalescent COVID-19. Sequencing was performed on peripheral blood. The V and J genes are TRBV6-2 or TRBV6-3 and TRBJ1-2; D gene unclear. CDR3 sequence reads: CASSYSETHGYTF. CDR3 coding DNA: TGTGCCAGCAGTTACTCGGAGACGCATGGCTACACCTTC.